The 15 T cell receptor beta chains below were found in one sample sequenced in a study of shared clonotypes between healthy human individuals. TCRdb's table, derived via immunoSEQ multiplex PCR, lists solely in-frame clones and lacks some. The table includes more than 500,000 clones, roughly 96% detected once. The naive CD8 fraction comprised CD45RO-negative cells positively selected for CCR7 and excluded terminally differentiated effector memory CD45RA+ cells. Sample: naive CD8+ T cells sorted from blood. All receptors come from a woman under 40 in good health.

CDR3 protein: CASSFRGDEQYF. The CDR3 DNA follows: TGTGCCAGCAGCTTCCGGGGCGACGAGCAGTACTTC. The genes are TRBV5-4 and TRBJ2-7; D possibly uses TRBD1 or TRBD2 (5 bases each). Looked up from germline, CDR1 is SGHNT and CDR2 is YYREEE (reference sequence). This CDR3 contains 12 residues. V was trimmed by 2 bases and J by 5 bases, leaving 8 bases between them.

The chain uses TRBV11-2 and TRBJ2-3, with D uncertain. This CDR3 spans 18 amino acids. Trimming cost V 0 bases and J 0 bases, with 16 bases left between them. Germline V gene lookup returns CDR1 SGHAT and CDR2 FQNNGV. CDR3 nucleotide sequence: TGTGCCAGCAGCTTAGATACCTATCGAGAAACTAGCACAGATACGCAGTATTTT. Translating it yields CASSLDTYRETSTDTQYF.

This chain joins TRBV2 and TRBJ1-4; 8 bases agree with TRBD1. Germline loops: CDR1 SNHLY, CDR2 FYNNEI. The CDR3 is 17 amino acids. The V segment lost 2 bases and the J segment 4 bases; nucleotides outside the gene matches: 9. In DNA, the CDR3 is TGTGCCAGCAGTGAAAGGAGGGACAGGCGCCTTAATGAAAAACTGTTTTTT. Residues: CASSERRDRRLNEKLFF. The variable domain in full, completed from reference TRBV2 and TRBJ1-4, reads EPEVTQTPSHQVTQMGQEVILRCVPISNHLYFYWYRQILGQKVEFLVSFYNNEISEKSEIFDDQFSVERPDGSNFTLKIRSTKLEDSAMYFCASSERRDRRLNEKLFFGSGTQLSVL.

The J gene is TRBJ2-7, the V gene TRBV4-1, with 11 bases aligning to TRBD2. V trimming: 3 bases; J trimming: 7 bases; junction bases outside the gene matches: 11. The CDR3 spans 16 residues. Germline V lookup: CDR1 MGHRA, CDR2 YSYEKL. The CDR3 region is CASSQQLAGDRREQYF. In DNA form, the CDR3 reads TGCGCCAGCAGCCAGCAACTAGCGGGAGATCGTAGGGAGCAGTACTTC.

This rearrangement joins TRBV5-6 to TRBJ2-7, with D tentatively TRBD2 (5 bases). Trimming took 0 bases from V and 5 from J, leaving 9 bases between them. The CDR3 length is 13 residues. Looked up from germline, CDR1 is SGHDT and CDR2 is YYEEEE. CDR3: CASSLGRGDEQYF. Written as DNA, the CDR3 is TGTGCCAGCAGCTTGGGTCGGGGAGACGAGCAGTACTTC.

J is TRBJ1-2 and V is TRBV27; D uncertain. The CDR3 runs to 17 residues. Germline values: CDR1 MNHEY, CDR2 SMNVEV (reference sequence). The V end was cut by 0 bases, the J end by 0 bases, with 14 bases between. CDR3 nucleotide sequence: TGTGCCAGCAGTTTATCGGCACAATCACCGACTAACTATGGCTACACCTTC. Its translation: CASSLSAQSPTNYGYTF.

V usage is TRBV9 and J usage is TRBJ1-2; 7 bases match TRBD1. CDR3 size: 11 residues. The germline V gene has CDR1 SGDLS and CDR2 YYNGEE. The V segment lost 3 bases and the J segment 8 bases; nucleotides outside the gene matches: 1. This CDR3 is CASSEQGGYTF. DNA for the CDR3: TGTGCCAGCAGCGAACAGGGGGGCTACACCTTC. The full variable domain, with the rest looked up from reference TRBV9 and TRBJ1-2, is DSGVTQTPKHLITATGQRVTLRCSPRSGDLSVYWYQQSLDQGLQFLIQYYNGEERAKGNILERFSAQQFPDLHSELNLSSLELGDSALYFCASSEQGGYTFGSGTRLTVV.

The chain recombines TRBV27 with TRBJ1-2, with 12 bases aligning to TRBD1. CDR3 length: 15 amino acids. The V gene end was trimmed by 5 bases and the J gene end by 7 bases; junction bases not matched to a gene: 8. Germline loops: CDR1 MNHEY, CDR2 SMNVEV (reference sequence). CDR3 DNA: TGTGCCAGCAGTGATCCCGGGACAGGGGGCAGTGGCTACACCTTC. The encoded protein is CASSDPGTGGSGYTF.

The J gene is TRBJ2-7, the V gene TRBV4-1, with 8 bases lining up with TRBD2. The CDR3 runs to 15 residues. V trimming: 1 base; J trimming: 4 bases; junction bases outside the gene matches: 6. Germline CDR1 is MGHRA and CDR2 is YSYEKL. Here the CDR3 reads CASSQVAGKRYEQYF. The CDR3 DNA reads as TGCGCCAGCAGCCAAGTAGCGGGAAAACGGTACGAGCAGTACTTC.

The V and J genes are TRBV28 and TRBJ2-5; tentative D call: TRBD2 (5 bases). Germline V gives CDR1 MDHEN, CDR2 SYDVKM. This CDR3 is built from 13 residues. Trimming took off 5 bases at V and 6 bases at J, with 13 bases between the two ends. CDR3: CASSPEGPKTQYF. CDR3 coding DNA: TGTGCCAGCAGTCCCGAGGGCCCGAAGACCCAGTACTTC.

The chain recombines TRBV7-9 with TRBJ1-1; the D is unclear. CDR1 and CDR2 (germline): SEHNR, FQNEAQ (reference sequence). The CDR3 loop spans 12 amino acids. Trimming removed 1 base at V and 11 bases at J, with 11 bases between. CDR3 bases: TGTGCCAGCAGCTTAGGTCGGGCACGGGCTTTCTTT. Translating gives CASSLGRARAFF. Variable domain in full (rest from reference TRBV7-9 and TRBJ1-1): DTGVSQNPRHKITKRGQNVTFRCDPISEHNRLYWYRQTLGQGPEFLTYFQNEAQLEKSRLLSDRFSAERPKGSFSTLEIQRTEQGDSAMYLCASSLGRARAFFGQGTRLTVV.

This clone was recorded only once. The chain carries TRBV4-1 and TRBJ1-3; the D is unclear. The germline V gene has CDR1 MGHRA and CDR2 YSYEKL. The CDR3 covers 15 residues. V was pared by 2 bases and J by 1 base, with 9 bases between. The CDR3 sequence is CASSQRELSGNTIYF. DNA for the CDR3: TGCGCCAGCAGCCAAAGGGAGCTGTCTGGAAACACCATATATTTT.

V usage is TRBV6-5 and J usage is TRBJ2-7, with no clear D. V was trimmed by 7 bases and J by 4 bases, leaving 14 bases between them. The CDR3 loop spans 13 amino acids. Germline CDR1 MNHEY, CDR2 SVGAGI. CDR3 loop: CASKRFDLYEQYF. The DNA for the CDR3 is TGTGCCAGCAAAAGGTTTGACTTATACGAGCAGTACTTC.

This clone has only one observation. The CDR3 bases are TGTGCCAGCAGCGAGCTTAGGTCGGGGAGCGGCTACACCTTC. Translated: CASSELRSGSGYTF. The chain joins TRBV2 to TRBJ1-2, with D unclear. Trimming left V 6 bases short and J 8 bases short, with 19 bases between. Germline CDR1 SNHLY, CDR2 FYNNEI. The CDR3 totals 14 residues.

The V gene is TRBV27, the J gene TRBJ2-7; D is undetermined. CDR3 length: 14 residues. The germline V gene has CDR1 MNHEY and CDR2 SMNVEV (reference sequence). Trimming cost V 0 bases and J 2 bases, with 8 bases left between them. CDR3 coding DNA: TGTGCCAGCAGTTTATCTCGTAGAACCTACGAGCAGTACTTC. Residues: CASSLSRRTYEQYF.